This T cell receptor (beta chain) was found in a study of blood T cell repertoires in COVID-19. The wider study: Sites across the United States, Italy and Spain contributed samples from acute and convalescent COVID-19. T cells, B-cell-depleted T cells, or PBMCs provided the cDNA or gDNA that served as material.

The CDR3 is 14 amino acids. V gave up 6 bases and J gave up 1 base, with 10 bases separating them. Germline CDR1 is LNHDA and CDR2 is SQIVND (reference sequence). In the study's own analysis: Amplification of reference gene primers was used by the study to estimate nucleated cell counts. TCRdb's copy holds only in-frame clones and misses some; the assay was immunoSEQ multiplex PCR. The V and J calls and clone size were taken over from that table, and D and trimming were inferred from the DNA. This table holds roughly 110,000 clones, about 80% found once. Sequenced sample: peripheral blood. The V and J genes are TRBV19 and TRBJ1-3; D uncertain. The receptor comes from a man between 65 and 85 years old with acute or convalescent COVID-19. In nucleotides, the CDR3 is TGTGCCAGTAGGCCCGCAGGATCTGGAAACACCATATATTTT. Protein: CASRPAGSGNTIYF. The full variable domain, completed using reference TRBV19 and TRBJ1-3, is DGGITQSPKYLFRKEGQNVTLSCEQNLNHDAMYWYRQDPGQGLRLIYYSQIVNDFQKGDIAEGYSVSREKKESFPLTVTSAQKNPTAFYLCASRPAGSGNTIYFGEGSWLTVV.